This T cell receptor (beta chain) appears in the sequencing data of a study of cytotoxic CD8 clonotypes in ibrutinib-treated CLL. Background on the study: Responses: 24 partial, 2 complete; after median 68 months, around 14 stayed remitted, roughly 12 progressed. The study's findings and limits: Sampling of sustained-remission and progressing patients occurred at differing times. Public clonotypes showed up rarely, and on treatment they shrank or held steady.

A note on this clone: Its specificity is not known.

Produced via immunoSEQ multiplex PCR; TCRdb's table is partial and in-frame only. The sample holds some 200,000 clones, 72% seen once. Germline CDR1 SGDLS, CDR2 YYNGEE. V dropped 4 bases and J dropped 8 bases, with 18 bases sitting between them. The CDR3 is made up of 14 amino acids. The sequence was obtained from a human donor with chronic lymphocytic leukemia. The chain recombines TRBV9 with TRBJ1-1; TRBD1 might be the D (6 bases). The material sequenced was PBMCs, taken after 24 months of ibrutinib treatment. The CDR3 DNA reads TGTGCCAGCAGCTCCCCCGGGGGGGCGAGGGAAGCTTTCTTT. This gives the protein CASSSPGGAREAFF.